These 20 T cell receptor beta chains were sequenced from one sample in a study of OX40 agonist ivuxolimab in advanced cancers. Library method: the immunoSEQ multiplex PCR assay. Sourced from immuneACCESS, this table was stored by TCRdb with only in-frame sequences that have V and J called. A share of the clones is absent; for the studies checked, an unresolved V gene accounts for under half, and the remainder has no known explanation. For this sample there are around 58,000 clones; about 89% appear just once. About 1.4% of the sample belongs to the ten largest clones. The sample was CD4+ or CD8+ T cells sorted from blood, taken in a trial of the OX40 agonist ivuxolimab. All receptors derive from an adult with an advanced solid tumor such as melanoma, head and neck, liver or kidney cancer.

The chain joins TRBV30 to TRBJ2-3; D possibly corresponds to TRBD2 (5 bases). The germline V gene has CDR1 GTSNPN and CDR2 SVGIG (reference sequence). V was shortened by 0 bases and J by 5 bases, with 12 bases between the two germline ends. The CDR3 contains 14 residues. CDR3 sequence: CAWSVPRALDTQYF. CDR3 in DNA: TGTGCCTGGAGTGTACCGAGGGCTTTAGATACGCAGTATTTT.

The gene calls are TRBV30 and TRBJ2-1; D is tentatively TRBD1 or TRBD2 (5 bases each). The length of the CDR3 is 15 residues. V dropped 3 bases and J dropped 8 bases, with 20 bases sitting between them. Per germline, CDR1 GTSNPN and CDR2 SVGIG (reference sequence). CDR3 nucleotide sequence: TGTGCCTGGAGAGCCGGGACCCGAGGTCTGGATGAGCAGTTCTTC. Translated, it gives CAWRAGTRGLDEQFF.

The chain couples TRBV11-2 to TRBJ2-7; D is undetermined. The CDR3 is 14 amino acids. The V end lost 5 bases, the J end lost 2 bases, and 13 bases lay between the germline ends. Germline loops: CDR1 SGHAT, CDR2 FQNNGV. CDR3 residues: CASSPLTLTYEQYF. The CDR3 DNA reads TGTGCCAGCAGCCCACTAACACTGACCTACGAGCAGTACTTC.

This clone was recorded only once. The chain has TRBV5-3 and TRBJ2-1; D is undetermined. TRBV5-3 is placed among ORFs of uncertain function. Deletions cut 0 bases from V and 5 bases from J, with 12 bases between. The CDR3 runs 15 residues. CDR3 sequence: CARSLGFLINNEQFF. In DNA, the CDR3 is TGTGCCAGAAGCTTGGGTTTCCTAATCAACAATGAGCAGTTCTTC.

V usage is TRBV5-4 and J usage is TRBJ2-1; 12 nucleotides align to TRBD2. The CDR3 length is 16 residues. The germline CDR1 and CDR2 sequences are SGHNT and YYREEE (reference sequence). V was pared by 4 bases and J by 1 base, with 3 bases of the junction left unmatched. The CDR3 loop is CASSPGTSGSYNEQFF. CDR3 coding DNA: TGTGCCAGCAGCCCGGGGACTAGCGGGTCCTACAATGAGCAGTTCTTC. Full variable domain (outside the CDR3, taken from reference TRBV5-4 and TRBJ2-1): ETGVTQSPTHLIKTRGQQVTLRCSSQSGHNTVSWYQQALGQGPQFIFQYYREEENGRGNFPPRFSGLQFPNYSSELNVNALELDDSALYLCASSPGTSGSYNEQFFGPGTRLTVL.

V usage is TRBV9 and J usage is TRBJ2-5, with 13 bases that match TRBD2. The V gene end was trimmed by 3 bases and the J gene end by 3 bases; junction bases not matched to a gene: 5. The germline V gene has CDR1 SGDLS and CDR2 YYNGEE. This CDR3 comprises 16 residues. CDR3 DNA sequence: TGTGCCAGCAGCGAAACGGGACTAGCGGGAAAAGAGACCCAGTACTTC. It yields the protein CASSETGLAGKETQYF.

The chain joins TRBV5-4 to TRBJ2-5; no firm D call. The CDR3 loop spans 12 amino acids. The ends were cut back, 3 bases at V and 4 bases at J, with 7 bases in the middle. The germline gives CDR1 SGHNT, CDR2 YYREEE (reference sequence). CDR3 coding DNA: TGTGCCAGCAGCTCACCGCGAGAGACCCAGTACTTC. This gives the protein CASSSPRETQYF.

This clone has only a few counts. The chain has TRBV19 and TRBJ2-7; tentative D call: TRBD1 (5 bases). CDR3 length: 15 amino acids. Deletions cut 5 bases from V and 0 bases from J, with 14 bases between. Germline CDR1 is LNHDA and CDR2 is SQIVND (reference sequence). The CDR3 DNA sequence: TGTGCCAGTAGTTCAGCCCACAGGAGCTCCTACGAGCAGTACTTC. It codes for CASSSAHRSSYEQYF. Full variable domain (outside the CDR3, taken from reference TRBV19 and TRBJ2-7): DGGITQSPKYLFRKEGQNVTLSCEQNLNHDAMYWYRQDPGQGLRLIYYSQIVNDFQKGDIAEGYSVSREKKESFPLTVTSAQKNPTAFYLCASSSAHRSSYEQYFGPGTRLTVT.

The chain uses TRBV20-1 and TRBJ1-2; no clear D. Germline V lookup: CDR1 DFQATT, CDR2 SNEGSKA (reference sequence). CDR3 size: 11 residues. V was shortened by 7 bases and J by 13 bases, with 19 bases between the two germline ends. This chain's CDR3 is CSVPGGGPSTF. The CDR3 DNA is TGCAGTGTCCCCGGTGGAGGGCCCAGCACCTTC.

The V gene is TRBV6-5, the J gene TRBJ2-7; 10 nucleotides align to TRBD2. V was pared by 7 bases and J by 4 bases, with 7 bases of the junction left unmatched. The CDR3 sequence is 14 residues long. CDR1 is MNHEY and CDR2 is SVGAGI in the germline V gene. The chain's CDR3 is CASNAAGGGYEQYF. As DNA, the CDR3 is TGTGCCAGCAACGCAGCGGGAGGGGGATACGAGCAGTACTTC.

The J gene is TRBJ2-1, the V gene TRBV5-1, with TRBD2 matching over 12 bases. Germline values: CDR1 SGHRS, CDR2 YFSETQ. Unmatched junction bases numbered 2, after V lost 4 bases and J lost 6 bases. This CDR3 has 14 residues. The CDR3 loop is CASSRTSGINEQFF. The CDR3 coding sequence is TGCGCCAGCAGCCGGACTAGCGGGATCAATGAGCAGTTCTTC.

The genes are TRBV9 and TRBJ1-3, with 8 positions matching TRBD1. The CDR3 contains 15 residues. Germline V lookup: CDR1 SGDLS, CDR2 YYNGEE. V shed 2 bases and J 4 bases; nucleotides not matched to a gene: 5. The CDR3 protein is CASSVQGASGNTIYF. CDR3 nucleotide sequence: TGTGCCAGCAGCGTTCAGGGGGCTTCCGGAAACACCATATATTTT.

The chain combines TRBV5-5 with TRBJ1-5; 7 bases map to TRBD1. CDR1 SGHKS and CDR2 YYEKEE come from the germline V gene (reference sequence). V lost 3 bases to trimming and J lost 4 bases; unmatched junction nucleotides: 10. CDR3 size: 16 residues. CDR3 in DNA: TGTGCCAGCAGCTGGGGATTGACAGGGATGAATCAGCCCCAGCATTTT. It specifies CASSWGLTGMNQPQHF.

This sequence joins TRBV2 and TRBJ2-5, with D hard to call. This CDR3 is built from 14 residues. Trimming cost V 4 bases and J 4 bases, with 13 bases left between them. Germline V gene lookup returns CDR1 SNHLY and CDR2 FYNNEI. CDR3 DNA: TGTGCCAGCAGTGGGGATAGCTGGCCAGAGACCCAGTACTTC. Translated, it gives CASSGDSWPETQYF.

The chain combines TRBV21-1 with TRBJ1-5; the table gives TRBD1 as D, unverified against the DNA. TRBV21-1 is an annotated pseudogene. CDR3 length equals 17 residues. CDR3 in amino acids: CASSKSSRTRSNQPQHF. DNA of the CDR3: TGTGCCAGCAGCAAGTCCTCCCGGACAAGGAGCAATCAGCCCCAGCATTTT.

The chain links TRBV9 to TRBJ2-3; possibly TRBD2 for D (6 bases). The length of the CDR3 is 17 residues. The V end lost 4 bases, the J end lost 4 bases, and 22 bases lay between the germline ends. The V gene's germline CDR1 is SGDLS and CDR2 YYNGEE. The CDR3 region is CASSRLPSSTSPDTQYF. Here the CDR3 DNA reads TGTGCCAGCAGCCGACTTCCGTCTTCGACTAGTCCAGATACGCAGTATTTT.

The gene calls are TRBV5-1 and TRBJ2-3; 7 bases are a match to TRBD1. The CDR3 has 16 amino acids. V was clipped by 3 bases and J by 1 base; unmatched bases: 8. CDR1 and CDR2 (germline): SGHRS, YFSETQ. Here the CDR3 DNA reads TGCGCCAGCAGCTCGGGGTCCGGGACAGGCACAGATACGCAGTATTTT. Encoded protein: CASSSGSGTGTDTQYF.

This rearrangement joins TRBV13 to TRBJ1-1; no definite D call. The V and J ends lost 5 bases and 1 base respectively, with 14 bases between them. The CDR3 runs to 15 residues. Germline values: CDR1 PRHDT, CDR2 FYEKMQ (reference sequence). CDR3 amino acids: CASSNSAAENTEAFF. The CDR3 region has the DNA TGTGCCAGCAGCAATTCCGCGGCAGAGAACACTGAAGCTTTCTTT.

The rearrangement links TRBV7-3 to TRBJ1-4; TRBD1 agrees at 9 bases. The V and J ends lost 1 base and 7 bases, in that order; junction bases with no gene match: 4. The CDR3 has 15 amino acids. Germline CDR1 SGHTA, CDR2 FQGTGA. CDR3 loop: CASSLSGTGSEKLFF. CDR3 nucleotides: TGTGCCAGCAGCTTAAGCGGGACAGGGAGTGAAAAACTGTTTTTT.

This sequence joins TRBV4-1 and TRBJ2-3, with D possibly being TRBD1 (6 bases). The CDR3 covers 15 residues. With 4 bases removed from V and 2 bases from J, the gap between germline ends came to 13 bases. Germline V gene sequence: CDR1 MGHRA, CDR2 YSYEKL. The CDR3 coding sequence is TGCGCCAGCAGCCCCGGGACAATTAACACAGATACGCAGTATTTT. It is translated as CASSPGTINTDTQYF.